This entry concerns a single T cell receptor beta chain. Antigen unknown. Repertoires were generated with immunoSEQ multiplex PCR, while TCRdb's copy carries only in-frame clones and drops some. Of about 150,000 clones listed, approximately 90% are singletons. These data originate in a study of T cell responses to AZD1222 COVID-19 vaccine. Broader study findings: CD4 TCRs covered the whole spike, strongest at regions 160-218 and 743-854. Donors were mostly white British, more females; clonal diversity possibly underestimated.

Germline CDR1 and CDR2: LGHDT and YNNKEL (reference sequence). Trimming removed 0 bases from V and 5 bases from J, with 13 bases in between. The CDR3 contains 15 residues. The specimen comprised peripheral blood, sampled on day 0 of AZD1222 vaccination. The receptor was derived from an adult in good health. J is TRBJ1-2 and V is TRBV3-1 (or the pseudogene TRBV3-2); no clear D. CDR3 loop: CASSQDTFGEYGYTF. CDR3 DNA: TGTGCCAGCAGCCAAGACACGTTTGGGGAGTATGGCTACACCTTC.